This T cell receptor (beta chain) emerged from a study of shared clonotypes between healthy human individuals. CDR3 length equals 17 residues. With 4 bases clipped from V and 2 bases from J, the junction kept 6 bases outside the gene matches. Looked up from germline, CDR1 is SNHLY and CDR2 is FYNNEI. Genomic DNA per cell subset filled all wells of several immunoSEQ plates. TCRdb's table, derived via immunoSEQ multiplex PCR, lists solely in-frame clones and lacks some. This repertoire shows approximately 320,000 clones, over 75% found once; its top ten account for 15% to 20%. CD8 memory merged CD45RO+ with CCR7-negative CD45RA+ TemRA cells. Study outcomes and limitations: Clonotype sharing across a handful of donors was observed for 5% to 6.5% of naive CD4 clonotypes. Clonotype sharing across donors was expected to vary with sequencing depth.

On this clone itself: Its antigen is currently unknown.

The sequence was obtained from a man younger than 35 in good health. The chain links TRBV2 to TRBJ1-5, with TRBD1 matching over 12 bases. Sample: memory CD8+ T cells sorted from blood. The subset denotes: CD45RO+ cells pooled with CCR7-negative TemRA cells. CDR3 protein: CASSGDRGRAGNQPQHF. The CDR3 coding sequence is TGTGCCAGCAGTGGGGACAGGGGGCGTGCGGGCAATCAGCCCCAGCATTTT.